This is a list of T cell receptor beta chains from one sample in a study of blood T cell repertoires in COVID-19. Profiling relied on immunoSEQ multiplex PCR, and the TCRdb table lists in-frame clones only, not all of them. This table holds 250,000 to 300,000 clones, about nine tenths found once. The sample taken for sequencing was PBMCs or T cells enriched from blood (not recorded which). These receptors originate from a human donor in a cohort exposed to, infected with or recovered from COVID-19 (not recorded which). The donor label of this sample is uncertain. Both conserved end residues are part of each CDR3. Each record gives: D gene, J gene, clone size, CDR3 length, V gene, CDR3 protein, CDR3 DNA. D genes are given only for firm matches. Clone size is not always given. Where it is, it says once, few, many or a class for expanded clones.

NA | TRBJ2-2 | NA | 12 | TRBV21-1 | CASSKVSGELFF | TGTGCCAGCAGCAAAGTGAGCGGGGAGCTGTTTTTT
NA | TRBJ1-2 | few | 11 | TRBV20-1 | CSARAVGGYTF | TGCAGTGCTAGGGCGGTGGGTGGCTACACCTTC
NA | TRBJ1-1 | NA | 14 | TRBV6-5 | CASTTFTANTEAFF | TGTGCCAGCACCACCTTCACAGCGAACACTGAAGCTTTCTTT
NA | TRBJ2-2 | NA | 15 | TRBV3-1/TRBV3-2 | CASSQGNRATGELFF | TGTGCCAGCAGCCAAGGAAACAGAGCCACCGGGGAGCTGTTTTTT
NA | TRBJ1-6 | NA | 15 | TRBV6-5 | CASKHRAPYNSPLHF | TGTGCCAGCAAACACAGAGCCCCCTATAATTCACCCCTCCACTTT
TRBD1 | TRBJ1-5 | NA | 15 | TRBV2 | CASSDGQGAVKPQHF | TGTGCCAGCAGTGATGGACAGGGGGCCGTTAAGCCCCAGCATTTT
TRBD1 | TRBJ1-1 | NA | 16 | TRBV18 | CASSGQGRALNTEAFF | TGTGCCAGCTCCGGACAGGGCCGGGCCCTGAACACTGAAGCTTTCTTT
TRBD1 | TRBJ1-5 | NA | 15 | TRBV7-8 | CASSWGRGGGQPQHF | TGTGCCAGCAGCTGGGGGAGAGGGGGCGGGCAGCCCCAGCATTTT
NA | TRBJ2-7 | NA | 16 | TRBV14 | CASSQESSARYYEQYF | TGTGCCAGCAGCCAAGAATCTAGCGCGAGGTACTACGAGCAGTACTTC
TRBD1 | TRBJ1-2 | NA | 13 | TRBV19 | CASSGTGFYGYTF | TGTGCCAGTAGCGGGACAGGCTTCTATGGCTACACCTTC
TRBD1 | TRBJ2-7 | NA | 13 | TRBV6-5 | CAGRDRASYEQYF | TGTGCCGGCCGGGACAGGGCATCCTACGAGCAGTACTTC
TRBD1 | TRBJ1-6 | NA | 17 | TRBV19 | CASSTNTGGATNSPLHF | TGTGCCAGTAGTACCAATACAGGGGGCGCGACTAATTCACCCCTCCACTTT
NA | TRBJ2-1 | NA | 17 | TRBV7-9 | CASSPYPAGPSYNEQFF | TGTGCCAGCAGCCCGTACCCAGCGGGCCCCTCCTACAATGAGCAGTTCTTC
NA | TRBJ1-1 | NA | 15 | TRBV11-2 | CASSGIMAGNTEAFF | TGTGCCAGCAGCGGCATTATGGCGGGGAACACTGAAGCTTTCTTT
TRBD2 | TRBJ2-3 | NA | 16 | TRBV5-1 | CASSPTAGGPADTQYF | TGCGCCAGCAGCCCTACAGCGGGGGGGCCCGCAGATACGCAGTATTTT
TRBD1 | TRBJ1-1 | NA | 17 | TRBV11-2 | CASSSPDRDLRGTEAFF | TGTGCCAGCAGCTCTCCGGACAGGGATCTCCGCGGCACTGAAGCTTTCTTT
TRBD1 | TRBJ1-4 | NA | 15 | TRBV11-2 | CASSSFRGQEEKLFF | TGTGCCAGCAGCTCCTTCCGCGGACAGGAGGAAAAACTGTTTTTT
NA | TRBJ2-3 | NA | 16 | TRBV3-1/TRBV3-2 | CASSQGGGSLQDTQYF | TGTGCCAGCAGCCAAGGTGGAGGGTCTTTGCAAGATACGCAGTATTTT
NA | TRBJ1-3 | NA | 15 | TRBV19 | CASSWRGRPLDTIYF | TGTGCCAGTAGCTGGAGGGGACGGCCACTCGACACCATATATTTT
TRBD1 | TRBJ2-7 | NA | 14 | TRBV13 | CASSFNRGGYEQYF | TGTGCCAGCAGCTTCAACAGGGGTGGCTACGAGCAGTACTTC
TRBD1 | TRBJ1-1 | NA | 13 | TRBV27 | CASSAGTGAEAFF | TGTGCCAGCAGTGCCGGGACAGGGGCTGAAGCTTTCTTT
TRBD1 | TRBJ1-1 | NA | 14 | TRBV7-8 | CASSWTGGDSEAFF | TGTGCCAGCAGCTGGACAGGGGGCGATTCTGAAGCTTTCTTT
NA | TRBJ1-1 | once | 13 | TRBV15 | CATSTGMNTEAFF | TGTGCCACCAGCACCGGGATGAACACTGAAGCTTTCTTT
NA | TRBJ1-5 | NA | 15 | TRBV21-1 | CASSDPAGGNQPQHF | TGTGCCAGCAGCGATCCCGCGGGGGGCAATCAGCCCCAGCATTTT
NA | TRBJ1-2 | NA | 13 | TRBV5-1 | CASSPGQNYGYTF | TGCGCCAGCAGCCCCGGACAGAACTATGGCTACACCTTC
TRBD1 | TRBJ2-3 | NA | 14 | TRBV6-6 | CASRVLQGADTQYF | TGTGCCAGCAGGGTCTTACAGGGGGCAGATACGCAGTATTTT
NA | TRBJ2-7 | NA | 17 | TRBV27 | CASTSAGSKSKSYEQYF | TGTGCCAGCACCTCGGCAGGATCGAAATCAAAATCCTACGAGCAGTACTTC
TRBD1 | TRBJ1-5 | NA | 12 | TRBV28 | CASGRTGQPQHF | TGTGCCAGCGGTCGGACAGGTCAGCCCCAGCATTTT
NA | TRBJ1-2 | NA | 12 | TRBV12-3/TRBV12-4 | CASTPMGGGYTF | TGTGCCAGCACCCCGATGGGGGGTGGCTACACCTTC
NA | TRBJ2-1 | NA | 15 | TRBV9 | CASSVWGDAYNEQFF | TGTGCCAGCAGCGTATGGGGGGACGCCTACAATGAGCAGTTCTTC
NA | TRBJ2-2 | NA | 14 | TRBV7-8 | CASSPEVRTGELFF | TGTGCCAGCAGCCCGGAGGTCCGCACCGGGGAGCTGTTTTTT
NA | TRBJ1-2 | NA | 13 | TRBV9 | CASREGAEGGYTF | TGTGCCAGCCGCGAAGGGGCGGAGGGGGGCTACACCTTC